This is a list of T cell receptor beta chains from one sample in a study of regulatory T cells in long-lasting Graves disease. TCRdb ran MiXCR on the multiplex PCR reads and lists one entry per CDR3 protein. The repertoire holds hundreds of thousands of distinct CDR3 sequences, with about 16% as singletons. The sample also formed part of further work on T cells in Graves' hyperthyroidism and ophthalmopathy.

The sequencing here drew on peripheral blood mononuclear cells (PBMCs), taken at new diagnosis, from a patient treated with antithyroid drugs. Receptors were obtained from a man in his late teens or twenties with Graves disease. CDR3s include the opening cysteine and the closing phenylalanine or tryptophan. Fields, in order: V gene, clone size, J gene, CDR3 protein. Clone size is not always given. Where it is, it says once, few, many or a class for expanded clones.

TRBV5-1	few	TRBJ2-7	CASSSGNHGGEQYF
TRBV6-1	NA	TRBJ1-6	CASRKDRGNSPLHF
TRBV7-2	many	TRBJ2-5	CASKLTRAQETQYF
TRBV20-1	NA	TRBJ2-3	CSAGGRPGPGHNTDTQYF
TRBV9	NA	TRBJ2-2	CASKGGASGELFF
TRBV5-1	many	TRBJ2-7	CASSLRQTDLTRIYEQYF
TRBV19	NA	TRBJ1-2	CASSADREPRYGYTF
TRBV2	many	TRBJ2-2	CASTRLAGGTGELFF
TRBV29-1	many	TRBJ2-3	CSVDLWPITDTQYF
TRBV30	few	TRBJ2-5	CAWSLHETGMKTQYF
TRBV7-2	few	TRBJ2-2	CASSLRDKNTGELFF
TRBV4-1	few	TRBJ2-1	CASSQDKRGVMGEQFF
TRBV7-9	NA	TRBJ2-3	CAATDPQSTDTQYF
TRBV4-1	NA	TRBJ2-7	CASSQGGWAEQYF
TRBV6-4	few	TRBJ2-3	CASSLQGARGDTQYF
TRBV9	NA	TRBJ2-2	CASSALGLAGGPSGELFF
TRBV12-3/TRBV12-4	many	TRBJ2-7	CASSFGDSSYEQYF
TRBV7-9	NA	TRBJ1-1	CASTQSPGEAFF
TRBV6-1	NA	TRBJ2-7	CASSEYGFASTYEQYF
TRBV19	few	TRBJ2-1	CASSMGLILAGEFYNEQFF
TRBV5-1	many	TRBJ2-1	CASSLEWAGGNEQFF
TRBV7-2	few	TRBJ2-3	CASSLASLGDTQYF
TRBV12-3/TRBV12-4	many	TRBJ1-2	CASSLDDRAYGYTF
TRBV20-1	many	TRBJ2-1	CSASSNNEQFF
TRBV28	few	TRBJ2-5	CASRRRETQYF
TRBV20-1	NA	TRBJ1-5	CSADEMHGQPQHF
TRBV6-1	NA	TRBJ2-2	CASRQSGMPGELFF
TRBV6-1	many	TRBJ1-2	CASTSTGFGYTF
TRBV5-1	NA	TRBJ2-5	CASKAAGLAVQETQYF
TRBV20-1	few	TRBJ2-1	CSASPSGGGGGEQFF
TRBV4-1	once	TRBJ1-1	CASSQTGQAGTAEAFF
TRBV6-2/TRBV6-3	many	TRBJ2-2	CASSPGGLKGLDPTRAGELFF